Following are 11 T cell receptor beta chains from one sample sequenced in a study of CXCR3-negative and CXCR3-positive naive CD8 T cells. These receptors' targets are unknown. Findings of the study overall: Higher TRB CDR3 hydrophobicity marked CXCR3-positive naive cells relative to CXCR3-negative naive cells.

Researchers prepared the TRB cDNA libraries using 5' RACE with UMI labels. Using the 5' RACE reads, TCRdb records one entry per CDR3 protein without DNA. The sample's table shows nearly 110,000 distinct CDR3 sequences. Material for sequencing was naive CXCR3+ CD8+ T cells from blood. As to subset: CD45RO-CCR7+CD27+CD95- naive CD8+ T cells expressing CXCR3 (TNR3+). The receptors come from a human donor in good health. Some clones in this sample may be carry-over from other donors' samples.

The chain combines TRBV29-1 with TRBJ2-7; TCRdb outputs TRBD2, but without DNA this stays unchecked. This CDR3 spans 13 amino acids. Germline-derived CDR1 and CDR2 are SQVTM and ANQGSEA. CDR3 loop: CSVVAGNTYEQYF.

This CDR3 is CAWNRGQGNTGELFF. This sequence joins TRBV30 and TRBJ2-2; TCRdb's D call, TRBD1, is unchecked because there is no DNA. Germline V lookup: CDR1 GTSNPN, CDR2 SVGIG (reference sequence). The CDR3 contains 15 residues.

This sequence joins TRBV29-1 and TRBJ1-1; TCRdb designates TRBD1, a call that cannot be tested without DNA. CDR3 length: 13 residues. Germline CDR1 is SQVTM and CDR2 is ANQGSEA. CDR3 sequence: CSVVGALNTEAFF.

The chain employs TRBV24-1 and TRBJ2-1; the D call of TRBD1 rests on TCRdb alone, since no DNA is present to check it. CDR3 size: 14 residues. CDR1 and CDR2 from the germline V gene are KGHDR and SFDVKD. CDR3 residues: CATSDKTAVHEQFF.

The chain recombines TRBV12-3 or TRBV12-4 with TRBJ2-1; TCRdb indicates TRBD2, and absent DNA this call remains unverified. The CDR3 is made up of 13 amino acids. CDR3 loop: CAILGLADNEQFF.

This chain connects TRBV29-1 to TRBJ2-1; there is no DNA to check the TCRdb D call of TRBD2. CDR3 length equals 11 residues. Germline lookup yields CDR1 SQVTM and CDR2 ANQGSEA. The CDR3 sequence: CSVALAGEWFF.

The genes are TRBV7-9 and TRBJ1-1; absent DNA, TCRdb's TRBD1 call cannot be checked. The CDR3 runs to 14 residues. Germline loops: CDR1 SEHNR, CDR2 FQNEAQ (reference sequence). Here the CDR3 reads CASSFVQGNTEAFF.

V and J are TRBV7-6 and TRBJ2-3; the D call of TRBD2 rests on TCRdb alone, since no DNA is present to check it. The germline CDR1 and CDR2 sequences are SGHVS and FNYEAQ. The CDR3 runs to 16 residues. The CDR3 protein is CASSLIAGGPSDTQYF.

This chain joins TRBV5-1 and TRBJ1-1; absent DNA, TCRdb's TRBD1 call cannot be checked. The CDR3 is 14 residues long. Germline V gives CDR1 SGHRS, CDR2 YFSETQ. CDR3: CASSLEGPGTEAFF.

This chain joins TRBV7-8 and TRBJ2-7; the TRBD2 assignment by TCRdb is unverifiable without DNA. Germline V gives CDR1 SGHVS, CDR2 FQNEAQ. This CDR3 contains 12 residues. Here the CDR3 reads CASSGGTHEQYF. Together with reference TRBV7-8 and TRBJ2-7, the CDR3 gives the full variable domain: GAGVSQSPRYKVAKRGQDVALRCDPISGHVSLFWYQQALGQGPEFLTYFQNEAQLDKSGLPSDRFFAERPEGSVSTLKIQRTQQEDSAVYLCASSGGTHEQYFGPGTRLTVT.

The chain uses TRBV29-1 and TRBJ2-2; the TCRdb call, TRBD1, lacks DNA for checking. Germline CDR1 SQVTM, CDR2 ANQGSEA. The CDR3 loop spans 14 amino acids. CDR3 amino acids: CSVDRGGTTGELFF.